This T cell receptor beta chain was recorded in a study of T cell repertoires in cytomegalovirus infection. Study at large: It was the public TCR beta signatures that indicated both CMV infection and matching HLA type.

TCRdb analysed the reads with MiXCR anew, one entry per CDR3 protein. The sample carries under 350,000 distinct CDR3 sequences, approximately 10% recorded once. The sample holds a few counts of this clonotype. The TCR was taken from a human donor in good health (CMV status not recorded). Some clones in this sample may be carry-over from other donors' samples. The specimen was PBMCs.

The CDR3 spells CASSVGTADTGELFF. Written as DNA, the CDR3 is TGTGCCAGCAGCGTAGGGACAGCTGACACCGGGGAGCTGTTTTTT. The J gene is TRBJ2-2, the V gene TRBV9, with a tentative D call TRBD1 (6 bases). CDR3 length: 15 amino acids. V lost 0 bases and J lost 3, with 9 bases in between. Germline lookup yields CDR1 SGDLS and CDR2 YYNGEE.